Listed here are 13 T cell receptor beta chains from one sample, sequenced in a study of cytomegalovirus exposure and HLA in healthy donors. PCR involved 60 Vbeta and 13 Jbeta primers. The table came from immunoSEQ multiplex PCR; TCRdb's copy has only in-frame clones and leaves some out. This table holds fewer than 200,000 clones, roughly 84% found once. Sequenced input: PBMCs. These receptors all stem from a girl in the first two years of life in good health and CMV-seronegative.

CDR3 DNA: TGTGCCAGCAGTATGAGCGGGAGGGCGTACGAGCAGTACTTC. Residues: CASSMSGRAYEQYF. V usage is TRBV27 and J usage is TRBJ2-7; TRBD2 agrees at 10 bases. V lost 5 bases, J lost 4 bases, and 5 bases stayed unmatched. Germline V lookup: CDR1 MNHEY, CDR2 SMNVEV (reference sequence). The CDR3 runs to 14 residues.

V usage is TRBV29-1 and J usage is TRBJ2-7, with D possibly TRBD1 on 6 matching bases. Per the germline V gene, CDR1 is SQVTM and CDR2 is ANQGSEA. CDR3 size: 12 residues. Trimming took off 4 bases at V and 3 bases at J, with 10 bases between the two ends. The CDR3 here is CSVGGHGYEQYF. The DNA for the CDR3 is TGCAGCGTTGGGGGACACGGCTACGAGCAGTACTTC.

V usage is TRBV20-1 and J usage is TRBJ1-2, with D perhaps TRBD1 (6 bases). V shed 5 bases and J shed 6 bases, with 10 bases lying between them. Germline CDR1 DFQATT, CDR2 SNEGSKA (reference sequence). The CDR3 extends over 11 amino acids. The CDR3: CSARGGDGYTF. In DNA form, the CDR3 reads TGCAGTGCTCGGGGGGGCGATGGCTACACCTTC.

The chain joins TRBV7-9 to TRBJ1-1; unclear D gene. The germline V gene encodes CDR1 SEHNR and CDR2 FQNEAQ (reference sequence). The V gene lost 5 bases and the J gene lost 7 bases, with 14 bases spanning the gap. The CDR3 extends over 13 amino acids. The CDR3 nucleotides are TGTGCCAGCAGCCCCTCGACTGGAAGTGAAGCTTTCTTT. Amino acids: CASSPSTGSEAFF.

The gene calls are TRBV19 and TRBJ2-7, with a tentative D call TRBD1 (6 bases). The germline V gene encodes CDR1 LNHDA and CDR2 SQIVND (reference sequence). V was shortened by 6 bases and J by 2 bases, with 20 bases between the two germline ends. The CDR3 is made up of 16 amino acids. The CDR3 sequence: CASSTDRGRGTYEQYF. The CDR3 DNA follows: TGTGCCAGTAGCACCGATCGGGGCAGGGGAACCTACGAGCAGTACTTC.

The chain is built from TRBV6-1 and TRBJ1-2; 7 bases fit TRBD1. CDR3 size: 12 residues. With 8 bases clipped from V and 8 bases from J, the junction kept 8 bases outside the gene matches. Germline-derived CDR1 and CDR2 are MNHNS and SASEGT. The CDR3 DNA reads TGTGCCAGCGGTAGGGGGCGCGAAGGCTACACCTTC. As protein: CASGRGREGYTF.

The count of this clone is one. V is TRBV9 and J is TRBJ2-7; 9 bases map to TRBD1. Per the germline V gene, CDR1 is SGDLS and CDR2 is YYNGEE. V dropped 0 bases and J dropped 5; count of bases not matched to a gene: 9. The CDR3 is 16 amino acids. In nucleotides, the CDR3 is TGTGCCAGCAGCGTAGGACCCGGGACAGGGATCAACGAGCAGTACTTC. Translated, it gives CASSVGPGTGINEQYF.

This clone occurred once. V usage is TRBV6-1 and J usage is TRBJ2-1; 7 nucleotides align to TRBD1. The V gene's germline CDR1 is MNHNS and CDR2 SASEGT. Unmatched junction bases numbered 5, after V lost 0 bases and J lost 12 bases. The CDR3 spans 13 residues. The DNA of the CDR3 is TGTGCCAGCAGTGAAGCGAGACAGGGTGGGCAGTTCTTC. Its protein is CASSEARQGGQFF.

The chain has TRBV5-4 and TRBJ2-2; a weak D match, TRBD1 (5 bases). Trimming stripped 0 bases from V and 4 bases from J, with 10 bases between. CDR1 SGHNT and CDR2 YYREEE come from the germline V gene (reference sequence). The CDR3 totals 15 residues. CDR3 nucleotide sequence: TGTGCCAGCAGCTTGGAAAGGGGCGCCACCGGGGAGCTGTTTTTT. This translates into CASSLERGATGELFF.

The rearrangement links TRBV2 to TRBJ2-3; a possible D gene is TRBD2 (6 bases). This CDR3 spans 15 amino acids. The V and J ends lost 6 bases and 4 bases respectively, with 17 bases between them. Germline values: CDR1 SNHLY, CDR2 FYNNEI. CDR3 amino acids: CASRTRLDSSDTQYF. The CDR3, as DNA: TGTGCCAGCAGGACCCGACTAGATTCGTCAGATACGCAGTATTTT.

The CDR3 sequence: CASSIDRVEGYTF. The CDR3 DNA reads TGTGCCAGTAGTATTGACAGGGTTGAAGGCTACACCTTC. The chain combines TRBV19 with TRBJ1-2; 7 nucleotides line up with TRBD1. With V trimmed by 3 bases and J by 8 bases, 6 bases remained unmatched. CDR1 LNHDA and CDR2 SQIVND come from the germline V gene (reference sequence). This CDR3 spans 13 amino acids.

The J gene is TRBJ1-3, the V gene TRBV5-1; 7 nucleotides line up with TRBD1. The CDR3 has 15 residues. Germline V CDR1 and CDR2: SGHRS, YFSETQ. The V segment lost 4 bases and the J segment 2 bases; nucleotides outside the gene matches: 6. The CDR3 DNA sequence: TGCGCCAGCAGCCCATGGACAGGTGCTGGAAACACCATATATTTT. Amino acids: CASSPWTGAGNTIYF.

V and J are TRBV30 and TRBJ2-5; TRBD2 might be the D (7 bases). This CDR3 is 15 amino acids long. The germline V and J ends were trimmed by 4 bases and 3 bases, with 18 bases remaining between them. Germline V gene data show CDR1 as GTSNPN and CDR2 as SVGIG (reference sequence). The CDR3 DNA sequence: TGTGCCTGGATCCCCCGGGGGGCCTTCAAAGAGACCCAGTACTTC. Residues: CAWIPRGAFKETQYF.